These T cell receptor beta chains were read from a single sample in a study of T cell changes during pregnancy in multiple sclerosis. Profiling relied on immunoSEQ multiplex PCR, and the TCRdb table lists in-frame clones only, not all of them. The sample yields some 70,000 clones, around nine tenths seen once. The sequencing here drew on CD8+ T cells from peripheral blood mononuclear cells, taken before pregnancy. The source is a female donor with multiple sclerosis, enrolled in a pregnancy study. Both conserved end residues are part of each CDR3. D genes are given only for firm matches. Only part of the rows carry a size: once, few, many, or a class if the clone is expanded.

D gene | J gene | clone size | V gene | CDR3 protein | CDR3 DNA
NA | TRBJ1-1 | NA | TRBV5-1 | CASSHARDTEAFF | TGCGCCAGCAGTCACGCACGGGATACTGAAGCTTTCTTT
NA | TRBJ2-4 | NA | TRBV27 | CASSPMGRTAKNIQYF | TGTGCCAGCAGTCCCATGGGGCGGACAGCTAAAAACATTCAGTACTTC
TRBD1 | TRBJ1-6 | NA | TRBV27 | CASSPGTGAGSPLHF | TGTGCCAGCAGTCCCGGGACAGGGGCTGGTTCACCCCTCCACTTT
NA | TRBJ1-1 | NA | TRBV5-1 | CASSLDPGPDSFF | TGCGCCAGCAGCTTAGACCCCGGGCCGGACTCTTTCTTT
NA | TRBJ2-7 | NA | TRBV4-1 | CASSQVPGSGNEQYF | TGCGCCAGCAGCCAAGTCCCGGGGAGTGGAAACGAGCAGTACTTC
TRBD1 | TRBJ1-1 | few | TRBV11-2 | CASSHPPDRVAEAFF | TGTGCCAGCAGCCATCCCCCGGACAGGGTGGCTGAAGCTTTCTTT
TRBD2 | TRBJ2-7 | NA | TRBV6-1 | CASSGGTSGGYEQYF | TGTGCCAGCAGTGGAGGGACTAGCGGGGGCTACGAGCAGTACTTC
TRBD1 | TRBJ1-5 | NA | TRBV11-2 | CASSLEGAMNQPQHF | TGTGCCAGCAGCCTAGAGGGGGCTATGAATCAGCCCCAGCATTTT
NA | TRBJ1-1 | NA | TRBV9 | CASRQDSSNTEAFF | TGTGCCAGCAGACAGGACAGTTCGAACACTGAAGCTTTCTTT
NA | TRBJ1-3 | medium-sized | TRBV21-1 | CASSSLRQGGSSGNTIYF | TGTGCCAGCAGCTCCCTAAGGCAGGGTGGCTCCTCTGGAAACACCATATATTTT
NA | TRBJ2-2 | NA | TRBV2 | CASNQGSAGELFF | TGTGCCAGCAATCAGGGGTCCGCCGGGGAGCTGTTTTTT
NA | TRBJ2-5 | NA | TRBV4-1 | CASSSSSIEETQYF | TGCGCCAGCAGCTCGTCTTCCATCGAGGAGACCCAGTACTTC
NA | TRBJ1-2 | NA | TRBV10-3 | CAISELEGGYTF | TGTGCCATCAGTGAGTTGGAGGGTGGCTACACCTTC
NA | TRBJ1-4 | NA | TRBV11-2 | CASSLRRAGGEKLFF | TGTGCCAGCAGCTTAAGGAGGGCGGGCGGAGAAAAACTGTTTTTT
NA | TRBJ2-5 | NA | TRBV13 | CASSLAQRQETQYF | TGTGCCAGCAGCTTAGCCCAGCGCCAAGAGACCCAGTACTTC
TRBD1 | TRBJ1-6 | NA | TRBV7-9 | CASSGQGSAYNSPLHF | TGTGCCAGCAGCGGACAGGGGTCCGCCTATAATTCACCCCTCCACTTT
NA | TRBJ2-7 | NA | TRBV25-1 | CASSGHEGVLSYEQYF | TGTGCCAGCAGTGGGCACGAGGGGGTCCTCTCCTACGAGCAGTACTTC
NA | TRBJ2-7 | NA | TRBV2 | CASSEPGLTYEQYF | TGTGCCAGCAGTGAGCCAGGGCTTACCTACGAGCAGTACTTC
TRBD1 | TRBJ1-2 | NA | TRBV29-1 | CSALPGTGGVGGYTF | TGCAGCGCCCTTCCCGGGACAGGGGGCGTAGGTGGCTACACCTTC
NA | TRBJ1-1 | NA | TRBV5-4 | CASSLNRRDTEAFF | TGTGCCAGCAGCTTGAACAGGCGTGACACTGAAGCTTTCTTT
NA | TRBJ1-2 | NA | TRBV11-2 | CASSKQASYGYTF | TGTGCCAGCAGCAAACAGGCTTCCTATGGCTACACCTTC
NA | TRBJ1-6 | NA | TRBV7-2 | CASRIQGVDFNSPLHF | TGTGCCAGCAGAATACAGGGTGTGGACTTTAATTCACCCCTCCACTTT
TRBD2 | TRBJ2-1 | NA | TRBV6-1 | CASRMLAGGPYEQFF | TGTGCCAGCAGGATGCTAGCGGGGGGGCCTTACGAGCAGTTCTTC
NA | TRBJ2-2 | NA | TRBV11-1 | CASSFGGPGELFF | TGTGCCAGCAGCTTTGGAGGGCCCGGGGAGCTGTTTTTT
NA | TRBJ1-1 | NA | TRBV5-6 | CASSLERDNTEAFF | TGTGCCAGCAGCTTGGAACGGGATAACACTGAAGCTTTCTTT
NA | TRBJ2-7 | NA | TRBV21-1 | CASSKAQIAASRARYEQYF | TGTGCCAGCAGCAAAGCGCAAATCGCGGCCTCCCGAGCGAGGTACGAGCAGTACTTC
NA | TRBJ1-2 | NA | TRBV21-1 | CASSKNSLQRIYGYTF | TGTGCCAGCAGCAAGAACTCTCTTCAAAGAATTTATGGCTACACCTTC
NA | TRBJ2-1 | NA | TRBV13 | CASSLAGANEQFF | TGTGCCAGCAGCTTAGCAGGGGCCAATGAGCAGTTCTTC
TRBD1 | TRBJ2-1 | NA | TRBV5-1 | CASSPGQGDEQFF | TGCGCCAGCAGCCCCGGACAGGGTGATGAGCAGTTCTTC
NA | TRBJ2-1 | NA | TRBV29-1 | CSVEDLGQFF | TGCAGCGTTGAAGACCTAGGGCAGTTCTTC
TRBD2 | TRBJ2-3 | NA | TRBV2 | CASSDRRESTDTQYF | TGTGCCAGCAGTGACCGGCGGGAGAGCACAGATACGCAGTATTTT
NA | TRBJ2-1 | NA | TRBV27 | CASSLSGGYNEQFF | TGTGCCAGCAGTTTATCGGGGGGTTACAATGAGCAGTTCTTC
NA | TRBJ1-2 | NA | TRBV9 | CASSATGAQEPAGYGYTF | TGTGCCAGCAGCGCCACTGGGGCACAGGAGCCGGCAGGCTATGGCTACACCTTC
NA | TRBJ1-4 | NA | TRBV9 | CASSISGVANEKLFF | TGTGCCAGCAGCATTTCAGGGGTGGCTAATGAAAAACTGTTTTTT
NA | TRBJ2-6 | NA | TRBV7-2 | CASSLYGKGSSGANVLTF | TGTGCCAGCAGCCTCTACGGGAAAGGTAGCTCTGGGGCCAACGTCCTGACTTTC
NA | TRBJ1-5 | few | TRBV5-7 | CASSLAHHPTQHF | TGTGCCAGCAGCTTGGCACATCACCCGACCCAGCATTTT
NA | TRBJ1-2 | NA | TRBV19 | CASTPSTADNYGYTF | TGTGCCAGTACTCCATCGACAGCAGACAACTATGGCTACACCTTC
NA | TRBJ2-3 | NA | TRBV29-1 | CSVAPTGGPSTDTQYF | TGCAGCGTGGCCCCCACCGGGGGGCCTAGCACAGATACGCAGTATTTT
NA | TRBJ1-1 | NA | TRBV19 | CASSTPQQGEGTEAFF | TGTGCCAGTAGTACTCCTCAACAGGGTGAGGGCACTGAAGCTTTCTTT
NA | TRBJ2-1 | NA | TRBV13 | CASSLGGVNEQFF | TGTGCCAGCAGCTTAGGAGGGGTCAATGAGCAGTTCTTC
TRBD2 | TRBJ2-1 | NA | TRBV7-6 | CASSRLAGGYEQFF | TGTGCCAGCAGCCGACTAGCGGGGGGGTATGAGCAGTTCTTC
NA | TRBJ2-1 | NA | TRBV5-1 | CASSHPSSVEQFF | TGCGCCAGCAGCCACCCTTCGAGCGTTGAGCAGTTCTTC
NA | TRBJ2-1 | few | TRBV7-9 | CASSHTLSSYNEQFF | TGTGCCAGCAGCCATACGTTGAGCTCCTACAATGAGCAGTTCTTC
NA | TRBJ2-2 | NA | TRBV11-3 | CASSLGQNTGELFF | TGTGCCAGCAGCCTCGGACAGAACACCGGGGAGCTGTTTTTT
NA | TRBJ2-2 | NA | TRBV11-2 | CASIRAGELFF | TGTGCCAGCATCAGGGCCGGGGAGCTGTTTTTT
NA | TRBJ1-6 | NA | TRBV6-5 | CASSYSMAGDNSPLHF | TGTGCCAGCAGTTACTCGATGGCAGGGGATAATTCACCCCTCCACTTT
TRBD2 | TRBJ2-5 | once | TRBV11-2 | CASSLGAGGMETQYF | TGTGCCAGCAGCTTAGGAGCGGGGGGGATGGAGACCCAGTACTTC
NA | TRBJ1-3 | once | TRBV6-5 | CASRPGSSGNTIYF | TGTGCCAGCAGGCCCGGGAGCTCTGGAAACACCATATATTTT